This passage covers 3 T cell receptor beta chains from one sample sequenced in a study of T-cell memory formation after mild COVID-19. TCRdb fed the 5' RACE reads into MiXCR, producing one record per CDR3 protein. In the table there are roughly 380,000 distinct CDR3 sequences, approximately 29% of which are singletons. The source material was PBMCs or a T cell subset sorted from them (not recorded which). The receptors stem from an adult woman who had mild COVID-19 (a few samples of this study predate the infection). Cell type and time point are not known.

V usage is TRBV9 and J usage is TRBJ2-3; D is ambiguous. Trimming cost V 4 bases and J 1 base, with 13 bases left between them. Germline V gene sequence: CDR1 SGDLS, CDR2 YYNGEE. The CDR3 totals 15 residues. In DNA form, the CDR3 reads TGTGCCAGCAGCCCCCCAGTGGTAGGCACAGATACGCAGTATTTT. It yields the protein CASSPPVVGTDTQYF.

This sequence joins TRBV11-3 and TRBJ2-1, with TRBD2 matching over 11 bases. V shed 1 base, J shed 0 bases, and the junction held 11 bases outside the gene matches. From germline, CDR1 is SGHNT and CDR2 YENEEA. The CDR3 runs to 20 residues. The CDR3 sequence: CASSLGMTSGILSSYNEQFF. The CDR3 DNA reads as TGTGCCAGCAGCTTAGGGATGACTAGCGGGATCCTGAGCTCCTACAATGAGCAGTTCTTC.

This clonotype has only a few counts. This rearrangement joins TRBV7-9 to TRBJ2-1; maybe TRBD2 (5 bases). The CDR3 consists of 12 residues. V shed 8 bases and J shed 7 bases, with 12 bases lying between them. The V gene's germline CDR1 is SEHNR and CDR2 FQNEAQ (reference sequence). In DNA, the CDR3 is TGTGCCAGCTCGGAAGGGAGAAATGAGCAGTTCTTC. This codes for CASSEGRNEQFF.